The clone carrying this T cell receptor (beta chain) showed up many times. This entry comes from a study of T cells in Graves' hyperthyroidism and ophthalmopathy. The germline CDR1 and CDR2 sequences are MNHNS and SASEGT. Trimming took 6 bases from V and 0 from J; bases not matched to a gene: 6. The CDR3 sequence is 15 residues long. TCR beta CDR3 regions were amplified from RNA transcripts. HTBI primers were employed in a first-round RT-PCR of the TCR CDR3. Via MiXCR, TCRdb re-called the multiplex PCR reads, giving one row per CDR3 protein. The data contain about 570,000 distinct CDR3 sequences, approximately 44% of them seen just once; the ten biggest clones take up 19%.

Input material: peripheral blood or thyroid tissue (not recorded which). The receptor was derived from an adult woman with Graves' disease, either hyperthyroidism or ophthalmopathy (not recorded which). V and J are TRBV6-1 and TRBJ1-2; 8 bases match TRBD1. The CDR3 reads CASRRDRGTNYGYTF. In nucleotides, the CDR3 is TGTGCCAGCAGGAGAGACAGGGGAACTAACTATGGCTACACCTTC.